Shown below are 25 T cell receptor beta chains from a single sample sequenced in a study of blood T cell repertoires in COVID-19. Profiling relied on immunoSEQ multiplex PCR, and the TCRdb table lists in-frame clones only, not all of them. The sample includes over 150,000 clones, around 90% of them seen just once. The sample consisted of PBMCs or T cells enriched from blood (not recorded which). The receptors stem from a woman aged 18 to 35 who had recovered from COVID-19.

V and J are TRBV27 and TRBJ2-1; possible D gene TRBD1, 6 bases. The V end was cut by 5 bases, the J end by 8 bases, with 13 bases between. The CDR3 extends over 13 amino acids. Germline V lookup: CDR1 MNHEY, CDR2 SMNVEV (reference sequence). The DNA for the CDR3 is TGTGCCAGCAGTGAGGGACAATTTGATGAGCAGTTCTTC. This encodes CASSEGQFDEQFF.

The chain uses TRBV2 and TRBJ2-1; TRBD1 matches 10 bases. The V gene's germline CDR1 is SNHLY and CDR2 FYNNEI. The CDR3 spans 14 residues. V trimming: 7 bases; J trimming: 6 bases; junction bases outside the gene matches: 6. In DNA form, the CDR3 reads TGTGCCAGCACCAGGGGACAGGGGACCAATGAGCAGTTCTTC. Translated: CASTRGQGTNEQFF.

The CDR3 bases are TGTGCCAGTAATTTGGGGCAGGTCAATCAGCCCCAGCATTTT. Its protein is CASNLGQVNQPQHF. This chain connects TRBV19 to TRBJ1-5; a weak D match, TRBD1 (5 bases). The V end lost 7 bases, the J end lost 3 bases, and 13 bases lay between the germline ends. This CDR3 has 14 residues. Germline assignment: CDR1 LNHDA and CDR2 SQIVND (reference sequence).

The chain uses TRBV9 and TRBJ2-2; TRBD2 is a possible D gene (6 bases). Germline CDR1 and CDR2: SGDLS and YYNGEE. Trimming stripped 3 bases from V and 0 bases from J, with 15 bases between. The CDR3 runs 17 residues. The CDR3 nucleotides read TGTGCCAGCAGCGCTCCTTCGGGCGGGGCGAACACCGGGGAGCTGTTTTTT. It specifies CASSAPSGGANTGELFF.

The gene calls are TRBV7-9 and TRBJ1-5; tentatively, D is TRBD1 (5 bases). Germline V gene data show CDR1 as SEHNR and CDR2 as FQNEAQ (reference sequence). The CDR3 contains 12 residues. The ends were cut back, 3 bases at V and 6 bases at J, with 6 bases in the middle. The CDR3 protein is CASSFGAQPQHF. CDR3 in DNA: TGTGCCAGCAGCTTTGGGGCTCAGCCCCAGCATTTT. Full variable domain (remainder filled in from reference TRBV7-9 and TRBJ1-5): DTGVSQNPRHKITKRGQNVTFRCDPISEHNRLYWYRQTLGQGPEFLTYFQNEAQLEKSRLLSDRFSAERPKGSFSTLEIQRTEQGDSAMYLCASSFGAQPQHFGDGTRLSIL.

This chain connects TRBV3-1 (or the pseudogene TRBV3-2) to TRBJ1-5; tentatively, D is TRBD1 (5 bases). The CDR3 spans 14 residues. CDR1 and CDR2 (germline): LGHDT, YNNKEL (reference sequence). Between the trimmed V and J ends, which lost 1 base and 6 bases, there was a span of 10 bases. This chain's CDR3 is CASSQGRGGQPQHF. The CDR3 region has the DNA TGTGCCAGCAGCCAAGGTCGGGGGGGTCAGCCCCAGCATTTT.

In this sample, this clone turned up a few times. V usage is TRBV6-1 and J usage is TRBJ1-2; D possibly corresponds to TRBD1 (5 bases). Trimming removed 1 base at V and 2 bases at J, with 14 bases between. CDR1 and CDR2 (germline): MNHNS, SASEGT. There are 16 residues in the CDR3. CDR3: CASSEVPGRENYGYTF. The DNA of the CDR3 is TGTGCCAGCAGTGAAGTGCCAGGGCGCGAGAACTATGGCTACACCTTC.

The chain carries TRBV11-1 and TRBJ2-7; tentatively, D is TRBD2 (5 bases). Germline lookup yields CDR1 SGHAT and CDR2 FQDESV (reference sequence). V was shortened by 5 bases and J by 1 base, with 15 bases between the two germline ends. This CDR3 has 15 residues. CDR3 in DNA: TGTGCCAGCAGCGCGCCTCGGGAATCTTCCTACGAGCAGTACTTC. Translation gives CASSAPRESSYEQYF.

The chain couples TRBV5-1 to TRBJ2-5; D might be TRBD2 (6 bases). The germline gives CDR1 SGHRS, CDR2 YFSETQ. The CDR3 is 15 amino acids. V was cut by 1 base and J by 0 bases, with 10 bases left in between. In nucleotides, the CDR3 is TGCGCCAGCAGCTTGTTGGCGGGGTACCAAGAGACCCAGTACTTC. It encodes CASSLLAGYQETQYF.

The J gene is TRBJ1-4, the V gene TRBV25-1, with D perhaps TRBD1 (5 bases). The CDR3 runs 15 residues. V was shortened by 8 bases and J by 8 bases, with 21 bases between the two germline ends. Looked up from germline, CDR1 is MGHDK and CDR2 is SYGVNS. The CDR3 loop is CASQHLQVAVEKLFF. For the CDR3, the DNA is TGTGCCAGCCAACATTTACAGGTGGCGGTCGAAAAACTGTTTTTT.

The chain couples TRBV24-1 to TRBJ2-1; D is possibly TRBD2 (6 bases). The germline CDR1 and CDR2 sequences are KGHDR and SFDVKD. The CDR3 has 12 residues. Between the trimmed V and J ends, which lost 9 bases and 8 bases, there was a span of 13 bases. DNA of the CDR3: TGTGCCACCTCAGAACCGGGGGATGAGCAGTTCTTC. This encodes CATSEPGDEQFF.

The chain uses TRBV5-1 and TRBJ2-2, with D possibly TRBD1 on 5 matching bases. CDR3 size: 15 residues. V was trimmed by 4 bases and J by 1 base, leaving 11 bases between them. Germline CDR1 SGHRS, CDR2 YFSETQ. DNA for the CDR3: TGCGCCAGCAGCCTAGGACACATGAACACCGGGGAGCTGTTTTTT. Residues: CASSLGHMNTGELFF.

This sequence joins TRBV5-4 and TRBJ1-1; 7 bases agree with TRBD1. The germline V gene has CDR1 SGHNT and CDR2 YYREEE (reference sequence). The CDR3 runs to 15 residues. V was pared by 4 bases and J by 5 bases, with 11 bases of the junction left unmatched. The CDR3 DNA reads as TGTGCCAGCAGCCGTCTGAGACAGACAGGGACTGAAGCTTTCTTT. Protein: CASSRLRQTGTEAFF.

The V gene is TRBV9, the J gene TRBJ2-1; TRBD1 agrees at 11 bases. CDR3 length: 15 amino acids. Germline CDR1 SGDLS, CDR2 YYNGEE. V gave up 3 bases and J gave up 3 bases; unmatched junction bases: 2. The CDR3 sequence: CASSAGQGVYNEQFF. The CDR3 nucleotides are TGTGCCAGCAGCGCGGGACAGGGGGTCTACAATGAGCAGTTCTTC. The full variable domain, its missing parts supplied by reference TRBV9 and TRBJ2-1, is DSGVTQTPKHLITATGQRVTLRCSPRSGDLSVYWYQQSLDQGLQFLIQYYNGEERAKGNILERFSAQQFPDLHSELNLSSLELGDSALYFCASSAGQGVYNEQFFGPGTRLTVL.

The gene calls are TRBV6-4 and TRBJ2-2; 8 bases agree with TRBD1. Germline V CDR1 and CDR2: MRHNA, SNTAGT. The J segment lost 5 bases and the V segment lost 6 bases, leaving 5 bases of the junction unmatched. CDR3 length: 14 residues. For the CDR3, the DNA is TGTGCCAGCAGACCGGACAGGGCAACCGGGGAGCTGTTTTTT. The encoded protein is CASRPDRATGELFF.

V usage is TRBV28 and J usage is TRBJ1-5; D is undetermined. The CDR3 has 11 amino acids. In germline, CDR1 is MDHEN, CDR2 SYDVKM. V was clipped by 8 bases and J by 2 bases, with 4 bases between them. CDR3 bases: TGTGCCAGCGAGGGCAATCAGCCCCAGCATTTT. It encodes CASEGNQPQHF.

The table lists this clone with a few counts. CDR3 coding DNA: TGTGCCAGCAGCTTAAGCCCAGACACTGAAGCTTTCTTT. Residues: CASSLSPDTEAFF. The chain carries TRBV7-3 and TRBJ1-1; D is unclear. Germline V lookup: CDR1 SGHTA, CDR2 FQGTGA. The CDR3 sequence is 13 residues long. V was shortened by 1 base and J by 3 bases, with 6 bases between the two germline ends.

This clone has a handful of counts. V usage is TRBV29-1 and J usage is TRBJ2-7; D unclear. The CDR3 totals 12 residues. Germline V gene lookup returns CDR1 SQVTM and CDR2 ANQGSEA. Trimming pared 4 bases from V and 6 bases from J, leaving 13 bases between. CDR3 in DNA: TGCAGCGTTGGAGGTAGCAACGGCGAGCAGTACTTC. This codes for CSVGGSNGEQYF.

With regard to this clone: Within the sample, other DNA sequences also encode this same CDR3. The chain is built from TRBV3-1 (or the pseudogene TRBV3-2) and TRBJ1-1; D unclear. Germline CDR1 is LGHDT and CDR2 is YNNKEL (reference sequence). This CDR3 comprises 13 residues. Trimming pared 1 base from V and 1 base from J, leaving 4 bases between. The CDR3, as DNA: TGTGCCAGCAGCCAAGGTCAGAACACTGAAGCTTTCTTT. Amino acids: CASSQGQNTEAFF.

The chain couples TRBV7-2 to TRBJ2-1, with 7 bases aligning to TRBD2. CDR3 length equals 13 residues. With V trimmed by 4 bases and J by 15 bases, 12 bases remained unmatched. In germline, CDR1 is SGHTA, CDR2 FQGNSA. CDR3 region: CASSYLAAGLAFF. The CDR3 DNA reads TGTGCCAGCAGCTACCTAGCGGCGGGGTTGGCGTTCTTC. Using reference TRBV7-2 and TRBJ2-1 for the parts outside the CDR3, the full variable domain is GAGVSQSPSNKVTEKGKDVELRCDPISGHTALYWYRQSLGQGLEFLIYFQGNSAPDKSGLPSDRFSAERTGGSVSTLTIQRTQQEDSAVYLCASSYLAAGLAFFGPGTRLTVL.

The table lists this clone with a few counts. The rearrangement uses TRBV7-2 and TRBJ2-7; tentative D call: TRBD1 (6 bases). The germline V gene has CDR1 SGHTA and CDR2 FQGNSA. Trimming removed 5 bases from V and 2 bases from J, with 16 bases in between. The CDR3 covers 15 residues. The CDR3 DNA sequence: TGTGCCAGCAGCCTCTTGGGACACGTCACCTACGAGCAGTACTTC. Translating it yields CASSLLGHVTYEQYF.

The chain is built from TRBV7-9 and TRBJ1-4; no firm D call. The V and J ends lost 8 bases and 5 bases respectively, with 9 bases between them. This CDR3 has 12 amino acids. Germline V gene data show CDR1 as SEHNR and CDR2 as FQNEAQ (reference sequence). CDR3 residues: CASAVPNEKLFF. CDR3 DNA sequence: TGTGCCAGCGCAGTCCCAAATGAAAAACTGTTTTTT.

V and J are TRBV6-2 or TRBV6-3 and TRBJ1-6, with unresolved D. The CDR3 covers 14 residues. V was shortened by 4 bases and J by 7 bases, with 11 bases between the two germline ends. Germline CDR1 is MNHEY and CDR2 is SVGEGT. The chain's CDR3 is CASSSPQANSPLHF. The CDR3 DNA reads as TGTGCCAGCAGTTCCCCCCAGGCGAATTCACCCCTCCACTTT.

This clone was counted once. The rearrangement joins TRBV7-9 to TRBJ2-1; weak D call: TRBD1 (5 bases). The CDR3 contains 14 residues. Trimming stripped 5 bases from V and 3 bases from J, with 11 bases between. Germline V CDR1 and CDR2: SEHNR, FQNEAQ (reference sequence). Here the CDR3 DNA reads TGTGCCAGCAGCCTACAGGATGACTACAATGAGCAGTTCTTC. Translating gives CASSLQDDYNEQFF. Drawing the rest from reference TRBV7-9 and TRBJ2-1, the complete variable domain is DTGVSQNPRHKITKRGQNVTFRCDPISEHNRLYWYRQTLGQGPEFLTYFQNEAQLEKSRLLSDRFSAERPKGSFSTLEIQRTEQGDSAMYLCASSLQDDYNEQFFGPGTRLTVL.

Regarding this clone: The junction departs from germline at one end; a sequencing error may be responsible. J is TRBJ2-7 and V is TRBV6-5; 10 bases fit TRBD2. The length of the CDR3 is 15 residues. Per the germline V gene, CDR1 is MNHEY and CDR2 is SVGAGI. DNA for the CDR3: TGTGCCAGCAGCTACTCGGCTAGCGGGAGACACGAGCAGTACTTC. Protein sequence: CASSYSASGRHEQYF.